One and the same sample provided the 26 T cell receptor beta chains below, sequenced in a study of blood T cell repertoires in COVID-19. Clones were sequenced by immunoSEQ multiplex PCR, and TCRdb holds only the in-frame ones, with some missing. The table lists roughly 350,000 clones, roughly 90% of them singletons, with roughly 4% in the top ten. What was sequenced was peripheral blood. The receptors stem from a woman aged 45 to 65 with active or convalescent COVID-19.

The V gene is TRBV7-2, the J gene TRBJ2-7; 13 bases map to TRBD2. This CDR3 has 16 residues. Germline CDR1 is SGHTA and CDR2 is FQGNSA. Germline trimming cut 5 bases from V and 2 bases from J; bases unmatched to any gene: 6. For the CDR3, the DNA is TGTGCCAGCAGCCTTTTTGGACTAGCGGGAGCCTACGAGCAGTACTTC. Amino acids: CASSLFGLAGAYEQYF.

V and J are TRBV14 and TRBJ2-3; 8 positions match TRBD2. The CDR3 runs 16 residues. The V segment lost 4 bases and the J segment 2 bases; nucleotides outside the gene matches: 8. Germline lookup yields CDR1 SGHDN and CDR2 FVKESK. CDR3 DNA sequence: TGTGCCAGCAGCCGTTTCAGCGGGGGCCTCACAGATACGCAGTATTTT. It codes for CASSRFSGGLTDTQYF.

CDR3 nucleotides: TGTGCCAGCCAGGGGCTCGGCTATGGCTACACCTTC. Its protein product is CASQGLGYGYTF. The genes are TRBV6-5 and TRBJ1-2; tentatively, D is TRBD1 (6 bases). CDR3 size: 12 residues. The V gene's germline CDR1 is MNHEY and CDR2 SVGAGI. V dropped 8 bases and J dropped 4 bases, with 11 bases sitting between them.

This chain links TRBV4-3 with TRBJ2-7; maybe TRBD2 (6 bases). The CDR3 totals 14 residues. Between the trimmed V and J ends, which lost 0 bases and 4 bases, there was a span of 10 bases. Per germline, CDR1 LGHNA and CDR2 YSLEER. CDR3 residues: CASSQDLGLYEQYF. CDR3 DNA sequence: TGCGCCAGCAGCCAAGATCTGGGACTGTACGAGCAGTACTTC.

The rearrangement joins TRBV27 to TRBJ1-1, with D uncertain. Trimming pared 4 bases from V and 10 bases from J, leaving 22 bases between. CDR1 is MNHEY and CDR2 is SMNVEV in the germline V gene (reference sequence). The CDR3 consists of 15 residues. CDR3 DNA: TGTGCCAGCAGTTCCGGGGTGGACTCCCCCCTAGGAGCTTTCTTT. Translation gives CASSSGVDSPLGAFF.

This clone showed up just once. J is TRBJ2-1 and V is TRBV7-3, with TRBD2 matching over 7 bases. CDR3 length: 16 amino acids. CDR1 is SGHTA and CDR2 is FQGTGA in the germline V gene. The V and J ends lost 2 bases and 9 bases, in that order; junction bases with no gene match: 13. CDR3 nucleotide sequence: TGTGCCAGCAGCTTACTCCCCGGGTTAGCGGGTCCTGAGCAGTTCTTC. Amino acid sequence: CASSLLPGLAGPEQFF.

The rearrangement uses TRBV28 and TRBJ2-5; a possible D gene is TRBD1 (5 bases). CDR1 is MDHEN and CDR2 is SYDVKM in the germline V gene. Trimming stripped 6 bases from V and 0 bases from J, with 8 bases between. The CDR3 spans 13 residues. CDR3 loop: CASRGLYQETQYF. In nucleotides, the CDR3 is TGTGCCAGCAGGGGGCTGTACCAAGAGACCCAGTACTTC.

Only a few counts were recorded for this clone. The rearrangement uses TRBV28 and TRBJ1-3; D not certain. From germline, CDR1 is MDHEN and CDR2 SYDVKM. The length of the CDR3 is 13 residues. V was clipped by 8 bases and J by 3 bases, with 11 bases between them. The chain's CDR3 is CASRSGFGNTIYF. Here the CDR3 DNA reads TGTGCCAGCCGGTCGGGGTTTGGAAACACCATATATTTT.

This chain links TRBV6-1 with TRBJ1-1; D is unclear. Trimming left V 2 bases short and J 8 bases short, with 15 bases between. This CDR3 is 14 amino acids long. The germline CDR1 and CDR2 sequences are MNHNS and SASEGT. This CDR3 reads CASSEQYGGIEAFF. The CDR3 DNA reads as TGTGCCAGCAGTGAACAGTACGGAGGTATAGAAGCTTTCTTT.

The chain is built from TRBV12-5 and TRBJ2-1; 8 nucleotides line up with TRBD1. The CDR3 is 15 amino acids. CDR1 and CDR2 from the germline V gene are LGHNT and FRNRAP. V shed 0 bases and J 4 bases; nucleotides not matched to a gene: 2. The DNA of the CDR3 is TGTGCTAGTGGTTTGGTGCAGGGGGCTTACAATGAGCAGTTCTTC. Translated: CASGLVQGAYNEQFF.

This clone came up a few times. This sequence joins TRBV9 and TRBJ2-2; D possibly corresponds to TRBD1 (6 bases). Germline assignment: CDR1 SGDLS and CDR2 YYNGEE. This CDR3 spans 16 amino acids. V was cut by 4 bases and J by 6 bases, with 19 bases left in between. CDR3 bases: TGTGCCAGCAGCCCCTTCGCAGGGGAAGATGCCGGGGAGCTGTTTTTT. Translating gives CASSPFAGEDAGELFF.

The chain links TRBV6-2 or TRBV6-3 to TRBJ2-7; unclear D gene. Trimming took off 2 bases at V and 2 bases at J, with 13 bases between the two ends. CDR1 and CDR2 (germline): MNHEY, SVGEGT. This CDR3 has 15 residues. The chain's CDR3 is CASSYGSTEPYEQYF. CDR3 coding DNA: TGTGCCAGCAGTTACGGCTCGACGGAGCCCTACGAGCAGTACTTC.

The rearrangement joins TRBV5-1 to TRBJ2-1, with D possibly being TRBD2 (6 bases). There are 14 residues in the CDR3. Germline V gene sequence: CDR1 SGHRS, CDR2 YFSETQ. The ends were cut back, 0 bases at V and 9 bases at J, with 13 bases in the middle. DNA of the CDR3: TGCGCCAGCAGCTTGGTCTCTAGCGAGGGTGAGCAGTTCTTC. Encoded protein: CASSLVSSEGEQFF.

The chain has TRBV7-6 and TRBJ1-1; weak D call: TRBD1 (5 bases). The CDR3 contains 17 residues. V dropped 1 base and J dropped 1 base, with 16 bases sitting between them. The germline V gene has CDR1 SGHVS and CDR2 FNYEAQ. As DNA, the CDR3 is TGTGCCAGCAGCTTAGGCCTTTCAGGGAAAGGGAACACTGAAGCTTTCTTT. Its protein product is CASSLGLSGKGNTEAFF.

V and J are TRBV10-3 and TRBJ2-1, with D possibly being TRBD2 (6 bases). The CDR3 covers 13 residues. In germline, CDR1 is ENHRY, CDR2 SYGVKD. The germline V and J ends were trimmed by 3 bases and 8 bases, with 11 bases remaining between them. The CDR3 is CAISERASDEQFF. The CDR3 coding sequence is TGTGCCATCAGTGAAAGGGCTAGCGATGAGCAGTTCTTC.

This clone has only one observation. This chain connects TRBV7-2 to TRBJ2-3; 9 bases line up with TRBD2. CDR1 and CDR2 (germline): SGHTA, FQGNSA. The J segment lost 5 bases and the V segment lost 1 base, leaving 4 bases of the junction unmatched. The CDR3 contains 15 residues. The CDR3 DNA is TGTGCCAGCAGCTTAGGCGGGAGGGCCGGAGATACGCAGTATTTT. Translated, it gives CASSLGGRAGDTQYF.

Only one count was recorded for this clone. The J gene is TRBJ2-7, the V gene TRBV28; TRBD1 aligns across 7 bases. The germline gives CDR1 MDHEN, CDR2 SYDVKM. The CDR3 is 14 amino acids. V lost 4 bases and J lost 8; bases outside the gene matches: 11. CDR3 nucleotides: TGTGCCAGCAGTTCACAGGGGACGGGGACCCAGCAGTACTTC. This sequence encodes CASSSQGTGTQQYF.

This clone came up a few times. The chain uses TRBV6-5 and TRBJ1-2, with 7 bases lining up with TRBD1. Germline trimming cut 6 bases from V and 2 bases from J; bases unmatched to any gene: 6. Germline V lookup: CDR1 MNHEY, CDR2 SVGAGI. This CDR3 region has 14 residues. The DNA for the CDR3 is TGTGCCAGCAGGGACAGGTCCTCAAACTATGGCTACACCTTC. Its protein is CASRDRSSNYGYTF.

This clone was picked up one time. The V call is TRBV6-4, the J call TRBJ2-1, with 7 bases that match TRBD2. V dropped 5 bases and J dropped 3; count of bases not matched to a gene: 4. The CDR3 contains 14 residues. Germline assignment: CDR1 MRHNA and CDR2 SNTAGT. CDR3: CASSPLASYNEQFF. The DNA of the CDR3 is TGTGCCAGCAGTCCACTAGCGAGCTACAATGAGCAGTTCTTC.

The chain recombines TRBV7-2 with TRBJ2-2; a possible D gene is TRBD1 (5 bases). This CDR3 has 15 amino acids. V was clipped by 2 bases and J by 4 bases, with 11 bases between them. Germline CDR1 and CDR2: SGHTA and FQGNSA. The CDR3 DNA follows: TGTGCCAGCAGCTTACCCGGACAACGCACCGGGGAGCTGTTTTTT. This encodes CASSLPGQRTGELFF.

The CDR3 DNA is TGTGCCAGCAGCACGCGGACTAGCGGTTACGAGCAGTACTTC. This encodes CASSTRTSGYEQYF. The V gene is TRBV7-9, the J gene TRBJ2-7; 10 nucleotides line up with TRBD2. The V and J ends lost 5 bases and 4 bases, in that order; junction bases with no gene match: 5. Germline V CDR1 and CDR2: SEHNR, FQNEAQ (reference sequence). This CDR3 spans 14 amino acids.

The chain couples TRBV20-1 to TRBJ2-7; D perhaps matches TRBD1 (5 bases). This CDR3 spans 13 amino acids. V gave up 3 bases and J gave up 3 bases, with 12 bases separating them. The germline CDR1 and CDR2 sequences are DFQATT and SNEGSKA (reference sequence). The DNA for the CDR3 is TGCAGTGCTAGTAGACAGCCGTACTACGAGCAGTACTTC. This codes for CSASRQPYYEQYF.

The chain combines TRBV29-1 with TRBJ1-2, with a possible D match to TRBD1 (6 bases). The CDR3 sequence is 13 residues long. Looked up from germline, CDR1 is SQVTM and CDR2 is ANQGSEA. Trimming stripped 3 bases from V and 4 bases from J, with 12 bases between. The CDR3 here is CSVDEGVRYGYTF. The CDR3 coding sequence is TGCAGCGTTGATGAGGGGGTGCGCTATGGCTACACCTTC.

Only one count was recorded for this clone. The chain recombines TRBV7-2 with TRBJ2-3; 10 bases fit TRBD2. Germline V lookup: CDR1 SGHTA, CDR2 FQGNSA. Germline trimming cut 5 bases from V and 2 bases from J; bases unmatched to any gene: 7. The CDR3 has 16 amino acids. CDR3 region: CASSHQLAGYTDTQYF. CDR3 in DNA: TGTGCCAGCAGCCACCAACTAGCGGGGTACACAGATACGCAGTATTTT.

The chain links TRBV6-5 to TRBJ1-2, with TRBD1 identical over 11 bases. Germline trimming cut 0 bases from V and 8 bases from J; bases unmatched to any gene: 5. Germline lookup yields CDR1 MNHEY and CDR2 SVGAGI. The CDR3 extends over 15 amino acids. CDR3 nucleotides: TGTGCCAGCAGTTACTCCGGACAGGGGGCGAGGGGCTACACCTTC. Its protein is CASSYSGQGARGYTF.

The CDR3 sequence is CASSSPGGDTEAFF. Here the CDR3 DNA reads TGTGCCAGCAGCTCCCCTGGGGGGGACACTGAAGCTTTCTTT. The chain recombines TRBV5-4 with TRBJ1-1; perhaps TRBD1 as D (5 bases). Looked up from germline, CDR1 is SGHNT and CDR2 is YYREEE (reference sequence). Trimming took 3 bases from V and 3 from J, leaving 12 bases between them. The CDR3 contains 14 residues.